The 27 T cell receptor beta chains reported below all come from one sample, sequenced in a study of T-cell memory formation after mild COVID-19. TCRdb re-derived calls from the 5' RACE reads in MiXCR, one entry per CDR3 protein. The repertoire has approximately 250,000 distinct CDR3 sequences, around 17% of them found once; the top ten carry around 21%. Sequencing input: PBMCs or a T cell subset sorted from them (not recorded which). The origin of the receptors is a young man who had mild COVID-19 (a few samples of this study predate the infection). Cell type and time point are not known.

The chain employs TRBV4-3 and TRBJ2-5; D could derive from TRBD1 or TRBD2 (6 bases each). There are 15 residues in the CDR3. V lost 4 bases to trimming and J lost 4 bases, with 16 bases between them. Germline CDR1 and CDR2: LGHNA and YSLEER. The DNA for the CDR3 is TGCGCCAGCAGCCCGTCCCCGGGGGCCATAGAGACCCAGTACTTC. It codes for CASSPSPGAIETQYF.

A remark on this clonotype: At one end the junction does not follow the germline gene, possibly because of a read error. The rearrangement links TRBV5-4 to TRBJ2-1; D not resolved. The CDR3 runs to 12 residues. Germline V lookup: CDR1 SGHNT, CDR2 YYREEE (reference sequence). The CDR3 spells CASSLVANEQLF. The CDR3 DNA follows: TGTGCCAGCAGCTTGGTGGCGAATGAGCAGTTATTC.

Only a few counts were recorded for this clonotype. The chain is built from TRBV7-2 and TRBJ2-3, with D tentatively TRBD1 or TRBD2 (6 bases each). V was clipped by 5 bases and J by 4 bases, with 16 bases between them. CDR3 size: 15 residues. CDR1 is SGHTA and CDR2 is FQGNSA in the germline V gene. The CDR3 protein is CASSPAGGSADTQYF. CDR3 sequence (DNA): TGTGCCAGCAGCCCCGCCGGGGGCTCCGCAGATACGCAGTATTTT.

The rearrangement uses TRBV29-1 and TRBJ2-5; TRBD1 aligns across 8 bases. Trimming cost V 2 bases and J 5 bases; bases outside gene matches: 10. Germline assignment: CDR1 SQVTM and CDR2 ANQGSEA. This CDR3 region has 15 residues. The CDR3, as DNA: TGCAGCGTTGAACACTTCGGACAGGGTCTGGAGACCCAGTACTTC. Its protein is CSVEHFGQGLETQYF.

The rearrangement joins TRBV12-3 or TRBV12-4 to TRBJ2-5; 7 bases fit TRBD1. The CDR3 is made up of 13 amino acids. J gave up 5 bases and V 5 bases, and 5 bases lay outside the gene matches. The CDR3 DNA reads TGTGCCAGCAGTCGCGGACAGGCCGAGACCCAGTACTTC. It encodes CASSRGQAETQYF.

This clonotype was recorded a few times. The rearrangement uses TRBV12-3 or TRBV12-4 and TRBJ2-5, with 12 bases matching TRBD2. Trimming cost V 5 bases and J 5 bases; bases outside gene matches: 6. This CDR3 region has 15 residues. This CDR3 reads CASSRTSGVWETQYF. The CDR3 DNA reads TGTGCCAGCAGTCGGACTAGCGGGGTCTGGGAGACCCAGTACTTC.

V and J are TRBV7-2 and TRBJ2-1; 10 bases match TRBD1. This CDR3 is 18 amino acids long. J was trimmed by 8 bases and V by 2 bases; bases with no gene match: 15. Germline V gene data show CDR1 as SGHTA and CDR2 as FQGNSA. The CDR3: CASSLRSPTGGDGDEQFF. CDR3 DNA: TGTGCCAGCAGCTTACGATCTCCGACAGGGGGCGACGGGGATGAGCAGTTCTTC.

The table lists this clonotype with a few counts. The chain carries TRBV7-8 and TRBJ2-3, with 11 bases lining up with TRBD2. Germline-derived CDR1 and CDR2 are SGHVS and FQNEAQ. This CDR3 is built from 16 residues. Germline trimming cut 4 bases from V and 9 bases from J; bases unmatched to any gene: 12. The CDR3 protein is CASSSTSGGPPGTQYF. CDR3 nucleotides: TGTGCCAGCAGCTCCACTAGCGGGGGACCGCCGGGGACGCAGTATTTT.

The V gene is TRBV6-2 or TRBV6-3, the J gene TRBJ2-4, with a possible D match to TRBD2 (5 bases). V was trimmed by 5 bases and J by 9 bases, leaving 11 bases between them. Germline CDR1 MNHEY, CDR2 SVGEGT. The CDR3 length is 12 residues. The CDR3 is CASSEGLGIQYF. DNA for the CDR3: TGTGCCAGCAGTGAGGGTTTGGGCATTCAGTACTTC.

CDR3 sequence (DNA): TGTGCCAGCAGCGAGGGGAATCAGCCCCAGCATTTT. Translated, it gives CASSEGNQPQHF. This chain joins TRBV12-3 or TRBV12-4 and TRBJ1-5; a weak D match, TRBD1 (5 bases). The CDR3 has 12 amino acids. The germline V and J ends were trimmed by 6 bases and 4 bases, with 7 bases remaining between them.

The chain recombines TRBV4-1 with TRBJ2-2, with 9 bases fitting TRBD2. Germline assignment: CDR1 MGHRA and CDR2 YSYEKL. This CDR3 is 17 amino acids long. V was pared by 4 bases and J by 1 base, with 7 bases of the junction left unmatched. Here the CDR3 DNA reads TGCGCCAGCAGCCGGTCCAGCGGGGGGCTGAACACCGGGGAGCTGTTTTTT. Translated, it gives CASSRSSGGLNTGELFF.

V and J are TRBV15 and TRBJ2-3, with D uncertain. V lost 2 bases, J lost 5 bases, and 8 bases lay in between. Germline assignment: CDR1 LNHNV and CDR2 YYDKDF (reference sequence). The CDR3 is 13 amino acids. The CDR3 protein is CATSRSTVDTQYF. The CDR3 coding sequence is TGTGCCACCAGCAGATCTACGGTAGATACGCAGTATTTT.

This clonotype came up many times. V usage is TRBV6-5 and J usage is TRBJ2-7, with TRBD1 matching over 8 bases. Germline values: CDR1 MNHEY, CDR2 SVGAGI. V lost 4 bases and J lost 6; bases outside the gene matches: 11. This CDR3 comprises 15 residues. The CDR3, as DNA: TGTGCCAGCAGTTTCCGAGCTACAGGGGGTGGCGAGCAGTACGTC. This gives the protein CASSFRATGGGEQYV.

V usage is TRBV20-1 and J usage is TRBJ2-7, with TRBD1 identical over 9 bases. This CDR3 is built from 16 residues. V lost 0 bases to trimming and J lost 3 bases; unmatched junction nucleotides: 9. Germline assignment: CDR1 DFQATT and CDR2 SNEGSKA (reference sequence). In DNA form, the CDR3 reads TGCAGTGCTAGAGATTTTCGACAGGGGGAGAACTACGAGCAGTACTTC. Protein sequence: CSARDFRQGENYEQYF.

In its sample, this clonotype was seen a few times. The rearrangement links TRBV5-6 to TRBJ2-1; either TRBD1 or TRBD2 may fit D (6 bases each). The CDR3 length is 14 residues. The V gene's germline CDR1 is SGHDT and CDR2 YYEEEE. The ends were cut back, 3 bases at V and 5 bases at J, with 12 bases in the middle. The CDR3 reads CASSSEGVDNEQFF. As DNA, the CDR3 is TGTGCCAGCAGCTCGGAGGGGGTGGACAATGAGCAGTTCTTC.

The chain carries TRBV20-1 and TRBJ2-1; 7 positions match TRBD2. V lost 3 bases, J lost 0 bases, and 5 bases stayed unmatched. This CDR3 has 15 amino acids. Germline assignment: CDR1 DFQATT and CDR2 SNEGSKA (reference sequence). The CDR3 DNA is TGCAGTGCTAGCAGCGGGGCCAGCTCCTACAATGAGCAGTTCTTC. This gives the protein CSASSGASSYNEQFF.

The V and J genes are TRBV12-3 or TRBV12-4 and TRBJ1-4; the match to TRBD1 covers 8 bases. The CDR3 consists of 15 residues. The ends lost 5 bases at V and 8 bases at J; junction bases unmatched: 10. The CDR3 region is CASSPGQGYSEKLFF. CDR3 bases: TGTGCCAGCAGTCCCGGACAGGGTTATAGCGAAAAACTGTTTTTT.

In this sample, this clonotype turned up a few times. J is TRBJ1-6 and V is TRBV5-1, with 7 bases lining up with TRBD1. CDR3 length equals 19 residues. Trimming removed 3 bases from V and 7 bases from J; junction bases left unmatched: 19. The germline gives CDR1 SGHRS, CDR2 YFSETQ. The CDR3 DNA reads TGCGCCAGCAGCTCCTCATCTTTTAATTATGGGACAGCCAATTCACCCCTCCACTTT. Translation: CASSSSSFNYGTANSPLHF.

The chain employs TRBV6-2 or TRBV6-3 and TRBJ1-5, with 12 bases fitting TRBD1. The V segment lost 11 bases and the J segment 7 bases; nucleotides outside the gene matches: 6. The CDR3 is 13 amino acids. Looked up from germline, CDR1 is MNHEY and CDR2 is SVGEGT. The CDR3 sequence is CAGSGTGGQPQHF. The DNA of the CDR3 is TGTGCCGGATCCGGGACAGGGGGCCAGCCCCAGCATTTT.

This clonotype was counted only a few times. The rearrangement links TRBV4-1 to TRBJ1-1; no firm D call. The V gene's germline CDR1 is MGHRA and CDR2 YSYEKL. The CDR3 is made up of 13 amino acids. V was shortened by 1 base and J by 8 bases, with 11 bases between the two germline ends. DNA of the CDR3: TGCGCCAGCAGCCAAGGCATGTTTGGGGAAGCTTTCTTT. Protein sequence: CASSQGMFGEAFF.

The table lists this clonotype with a few counts. The chain joins TRBV4-1 to TRBJ2-1, with no clear D. V was shortened by 1 base and J by 8 bases, with 15 bases between the two germline ends. Germline CDR1 MGHRA, CDR2 YSYEKL. CDR3 length equals 15 residues. The CDR3 loop reads CASSQAQHVDYEQFF. The CDR3 DNA follows: TGCGCCAGCAGCCAAGCCCAGCATGTAGACTATGAGCAGTTCTTC.

The genes are TRBV18 and TRBJ2-1; D may match TRBD1 or TRBD2 (5 bases each). The CDR3 has 16 residues. Germline CDR1 and CDR2: KGHSH and LQKENI. V dropped 2 bases and J dropped 0 bases, with 11 bases sitting between them. This CDR3 reads CASSPEGNPSYNEQFF. CDR3 sequence (DNA): TGTGCCAGCTCACCAGAGGGGAATCCCTCCTACAATGAGCAGTTCTTC.

In this sample, this clonotype turned up a few times. The V and J genes are TRBV28 and TRBJ2-2; no definite D call. The CDR3 has 11 residues. Deletions cut 11 bases from V and 6 bases from J, with 10 bases between. CDR1 and CDR2 (germline): MDHEN, SYDVKM. CDR3 loop: CAGGRAGELFF. CDR3 nucleotides: TGTGCCGGCGGAAGGGCCGGGGAGCTGTTTTTT.

V and J are TRBV11-2 and TRBJ2-7; no reliable D call. This CDR3 spans 15 amino acids. Germline loops: CDR1 SGHAT, CDR2 FQNNGV. Between the trimmed V and J ends, which lost 7 bases and 2 bases, there was a span of 18 bases. In DNA form, the CDR3 reads TGTGCCAGCACCCCCCTCATGGGCACCACCTACGAGCAGTACTTC. Its protein is CASTPLMGTTYEQYF. Together with reference TRBV11-2 and TRBJ2-7, the CDR3 gives the full variable domain: EAGVAQSPRYKIIEKRQSVAFWCNPISGHATLYWYQQILGQGPKLLIQFQNNGVVDDSQLPKDRFSAERLKGVDSTLKIQPAKLEDSAVYLCASTPLMGTTYEQYFGPGTRLTVT.

The chain links TRBV28 to TRBJ2-7, with a weak D call TRBD2 (5 bases). Looked up from germline, CDR1 is MDHEN and CDR2 is SYDVKM. V was trimmed by 4 bases and J by 2 bases, leaving 9 bases between them. CDR3 length equals 13 residues. Written as DNA, the CDR3 is TGTGCCAGCAGTTCCCCTAGCACCTACGAGCAGTACGTC. Protein product: CASSSPSTYEQYV.

CDR3 region: CASSVDRGGNYGYTF. CDR3 sequence (DNA): TGTGCCAGCAGTGTCGACAGGGGCGGGAACTATGGCTACACCTTC. This chain connects TRBV6-1 to TRBJ1-2; 8 bases are shared with TRBD1. The CDR3 length is 15 residues. Trimming at V came to 4 bases and at J to 2 bases, leaving 6 bases not matched to a gene. Per the germline V gene, CDR1 is MNHNS and CDR2 is SASEGT.

This rearrangement joins TRBV5-6 to TRBJ2-2; D gene ambiguous. CDR1 is SGHDT, CDR2 YYEEEE, per germline. The length of the CDR3 is 15 residues. Between the trimmed V and J ends, which lost 1 base and 4 bases, there was a span of 11 bases. CDR3 sequence reads: CASSLLKGRTGELFF. The DNA for the CDR3 is TGTGCCAGCAGCTTGTTAAAAGGGCGCACCGGGGAGCTGTTTTTT.